This record concerns one TCR beta chain sequence. There is no known antigen for this receptor. No base quality information exists; no much larger clone differs at one position. TCRB CDR3 regions were amplified from approximately 2 ug genomic DNA, or all available DNA if less, using the immunoSEQ assay. Multiplex PCR used 60 forward primers for TCR V beta segments and 13 reverse primers for J beta segments. Synthetic control templates were spiked into each sample at limiting dilution to estimate reads per starting template. The Illumina HiSeq System generated 87 bp sequencing reads. From the authors' description of their analysis: PCR and sequencing errors were removed by merging closely related sequences with a nearest neighbor algorithm. TCR overlap was defined as the percentage of unique tumor TCR beta sequences that were also present in the same patient's peripheral blood. TCRdb provides this immuneACCESS table in a form limited to in-frame rearrangements. Some clones are lacking; in checked studies, under half of them reflect an unresolved V gene, and why the rest are absent is not known. That table is the source of V, J and clone size, and D and trimming were worked out from the DNA. A total of 55,000 to 75,000 clones appear in this sample, approximately 80% of them only once. The ten largest make up 15% to 18% of the sample.

The intended sense of this specimen's time point label: after dendritic cell vaccination, including at tumor progression/relapse. Selection of patients required sufficient residual fresh-frozen tumor tissue and over two years of available survival data. Molecular status otherwise varied across the glioblastoma patients, but none of them carried an isocitrate dehydrogenase mutation. PBMC were collected before vaccination, two weeks after the third vaccination, and at tumor progression if progression occurred. The Qiagen DNeasy Blood extraction Kit was used to extract genomic DNA. This sample stems from a study of glioma-infiltrating T cells after dendritic cell vaccination (dated by TCRdb to the mid-2010s). With regard to the full study: The cohort comprised approximately 15 glioblastoma patients from Phase I and II dendritic cell vaccination trials, 9 newly diagnosed and 6 with recurrent disease. Patients received autologous tumor lysate-pulsed dendritic cell vaccination between 2003 and 2012. To make the vaccine, monocyte-derived dendritic cells were cultured for under eight days with IL-4 and GM-CSF and then pulsed overnight with autologous tumor lysate. Patients received three intradermal dendritic cell vaccine injections at biweekly intervals in the arm below the axilla. Deep sequencing of TCR beta CDR3 regions was used to quantify tumor-infiltrating lymphocyte content and compare tumor and blood repertoires in dendritic cell-vaccinated glioblastoma patients. Survival after dendritic cell vaccination was correlated with TCR sequencing metrics, including TIL content and tumor-blood repertoire overlap.

V is pared back by 0 bases and J by 0 bases, with 10 bases lying between the germline termini. In the germline V gene, CDR1 corresponds to MGHDK and CDR2 to SYGVNS. The CDR3 runs 16 residues from the cysteine to the phenylalanine. Only the CDR3 portion is preserved as DNA: 48 bases, with reading frame beginning at the first base. What the work shows at the level of the full study, not this receptor alone: Longer time to progression and overall survival after dendritic cell vaccination were predicted by higher estimated pretreatment TIL content. The cohort was small and heterogeneous, with few patients having full blood and tumor sets and even fewer initial-recurrent tumor pairs. No direct relationship between TCR clonality and survival was found, suggesting that a diverse polyclonal response may matter. The TCR overlap response model with three groups was called speculative and said to need prospective validation.

Here the sequenced sample was blood, taken after dendritic cell vaccination. The V gene is TRBV25-1 and the J gene is TRBJ2-3; no D gene is confidently identified. The TCR was taken from a human donor with glioblastoma. The DNA sequence reads TGTGCCAGCAGTGAATATCTACAGAGTAGCACAGATACGCAGTATTTT. This yields the protein CASSEYLQSSTDTQYF.